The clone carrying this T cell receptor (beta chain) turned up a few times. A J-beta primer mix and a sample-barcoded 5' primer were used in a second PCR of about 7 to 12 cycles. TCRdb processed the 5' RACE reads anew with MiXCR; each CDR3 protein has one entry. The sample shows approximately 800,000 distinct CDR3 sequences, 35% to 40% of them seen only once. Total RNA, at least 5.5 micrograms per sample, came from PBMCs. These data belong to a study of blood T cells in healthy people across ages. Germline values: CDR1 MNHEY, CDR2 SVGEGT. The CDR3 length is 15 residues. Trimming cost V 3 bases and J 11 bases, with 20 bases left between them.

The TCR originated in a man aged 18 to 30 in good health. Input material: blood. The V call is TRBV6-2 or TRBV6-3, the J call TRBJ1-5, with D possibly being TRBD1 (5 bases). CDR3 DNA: TGTGCCAGCAGTTATGGTGGCAGGGAGTTAGGTGCCCAGCATTTT. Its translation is CASSYGGRELGAQHF.